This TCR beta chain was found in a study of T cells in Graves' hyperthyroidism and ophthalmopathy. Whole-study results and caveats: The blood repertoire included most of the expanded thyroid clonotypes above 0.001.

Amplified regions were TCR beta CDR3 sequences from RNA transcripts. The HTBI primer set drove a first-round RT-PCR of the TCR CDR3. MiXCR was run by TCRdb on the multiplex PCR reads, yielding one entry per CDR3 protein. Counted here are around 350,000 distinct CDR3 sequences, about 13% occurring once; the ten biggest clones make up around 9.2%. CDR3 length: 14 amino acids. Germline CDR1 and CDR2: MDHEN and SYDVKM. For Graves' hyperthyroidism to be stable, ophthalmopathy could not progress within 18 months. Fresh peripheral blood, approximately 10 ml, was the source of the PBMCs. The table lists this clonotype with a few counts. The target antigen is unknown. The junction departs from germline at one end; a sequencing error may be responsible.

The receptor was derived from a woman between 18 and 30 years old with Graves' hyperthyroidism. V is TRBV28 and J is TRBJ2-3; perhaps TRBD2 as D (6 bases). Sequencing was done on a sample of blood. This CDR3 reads CAGSLAGSTDTQYF. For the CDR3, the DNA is TGTGCCGGCAGTTTGGCGGGAAGCACAGATACGCAGTATTTT.